One T cell receptor beta chain is described in this entry. Its specificity is not known. Sequenced by immunoSEQ multiplex PCR; TCRdb stores in-frame clones only, minus some. The data show 95,000 to 150,000 clones, roughly 84% seen once. The data are from a study of T cell responses to AZD1222 COVID-19 vaccine. Points from the study as a whole: Of the AZD1222 recipients, only 6 or 7 were seropositive at baseline. Spike-wide coverage was observed for vaccine-associated CD4 TCRs, with dominant responses at 160-218 and 743-854.

This CDR3 has 15 amino acids. The V and J ends lost 0 bases and 4 bases respectively, with 10 bases between them. Germline V gives CDR1 MNHEY, CDR2 SVGEGT. The TCR sequence derives from an adult in good health. Specimen: peripheral blood, collected on day 0 of AZD1222 vaccination. The V gene is TRBV6-2 or TRBV6-3, the J gene TRBJ2-1, with D tentatively TRBD2 (6 bases). The CDR3 reads CASSYSGGSYNEQFF. CDR3 coding DNA: TGTGCCAGCAGTTACTCGGGGGGATCATACAATGAGCAGTTCTTC.